This is a list of T cell receptor beta chains from one sample in a study of blood T cells in healthy people across ages. Each CDR3 protein is one row after TCRdb ran MiXCR on the 5' RACE reads. Of 1.5 million to 2 million distinct CDR3 sequences listed, about two fifths are singletons. Sequencing was done on a sample of blood. Every receptor here comes from a human donor in good health. CDR3s include the opening cysteine and the closing phenylalanine or tryptophan. A D gene is named only where the DNA matches it firmly. Clone sizes are given selectively: once, few, many, or a class where the clone is expanded.

V gene: TRBV27
D gene: -
J gene: TRBJ1-1
clone size: few
CDR3 DNA: TGTGCCAGCGGAGAAGGGAACTCGAACACTGAAGCTTTCTTT
CDR3 protein: CASGEGNSNTEAFF

V gene: TRBV18
D gene: -
J gene: TRBJ1-5
clone size: -
CDR3 DNA: TGTGCCAGCTCACCAACAAGGTTTGGCTATCAGCCCCAGCATTTT
CDR3 protein: CASSPTRFGYQPQHF

V gene: TRBV5-1
D gene: -
J gene: TRBJ1-1
clone size: few
CDR3 DNA: TGCGCCAGCAGCTTGGAGGGTAAACCGATGAACACTGAAGCTTTCTTT
CDR3 protein: CASSLEGKPMNTEAFF

V gene: TRBV5-1
D gene: -
J gene: TRBJ1-1
clone size: -
CDR3 DNA: TGCGCCAGCGCAGGGCAGGATAACACTGAAGCTTTCTTT
CDR3 protein: CASAGQDNTEAFF

V gene: TRBV7-8
D gene: -
J gene: TRBJ2-1
clone size: -
CDR3 DNA: TGTGCCAGCAGCTTAATAGTCGACAATGAGCAGTTCTTC
CDR3 protein: CASSLIVDNEQFF

V gene: TRBV20-1
D gene: -
J gene: TRBJ2-3
clone size: many
CDR3 DNA: TGCAGTGCTAATGACGGAAGGGGAACAGATACGCAGTATTTT
CDR3 protein: CSANDGRGTDTQYF

V gene: TRBV7-6
D gene: TRBD1
J gene: TRBJ2-5
clone size: once
CDR3 DNA: TGTGCCAGCAGCTTAGCTGGGACAGGGGAGGTGGAGACCCAGTACTTC
CDR3 protein: CASSLAGTGEVETQYF

V gene: TRBV9
D gene: -
J gene: TRBJ2-6
clone size: many
CDR3 DNA: TGTGCCAGCAGCGTCAGGGGATCTGGGGCCAACGTCCTGACTTTC
CDR3 protein: CASSVRGSGANVLTF

V gene: TRBV27
D gene: -
J gene: TRBJ1-2
clone size: many
CDR3 DNA: TGTGCCAGCAGTTCCGGACCTAGCTATGGCTACACCTTC
CDR3 protein: CASSSGPSYGYTF

V gene: TRBV29-1
D gene: -
J gene: TRBJ2-6
clone size: few
CDR3 DNA: TGCAGCGCTACCTACTCTGGGGCCAACGTCCTGACTTTC
CDR3 protein: CSATYSGANVLTF

V gene: TRBV7-9
D gene: -
J gene: TRBJ1-5
clone size: many
CDR3 DNA: TGTGCCAGCAGCTTAGGGGGTCAGCCCCAGCATTTT
CDR3 protein: CASSLGGQPQHF

V gene: TRBV2
D gene: -
J gene: TRBJ2-1
clone size: once
CDR3 DNA: TGTGCCAGCAGTGGCAGGGCGGGCAATGAGCAGTTCTTC
CDR3 protein: CASSGRAGNEQFF

V gene: TRBV5-6
D gene: TRBD2
J gene: TRBJ2-5
clone size: -
CDR3 DNA: TGTGCCAGCAGCTCCATACTAGCGGGGGAGCAGTACTTC
CDR3 protein: CASSSILAGEQYF

V gene: TRBV6-1
D gene: TRBD1
J gene: TRBJ2-2
clone size: -
CDR3 DNA: TGTGCCAGTAAGACAGGGGCCCGGGAGCTGTTTTTT
CDR3 protein: CASKTGARELFF

V gene: TRBV4-1
D gene: TRBD1
J gene: TRBJ2-5
clone size: few
CDR3 DNA: TGCGCCAGCAGCCACGACAGAACAGGGGGCCAAGAGACCCAGTACTTC
CDR3 protein: CASSHDRTGGQETQYF

V gene: TRBV6-2/TRBV6-3
D gene: -
J gene: TRBJ2-7
clone size: many
CDR3 DNA: TGTGCCAGCAGTTACTCCCACCCCTACGAGCAGTACTTC
CDR3 protein: CASSYSHPYEQYF

V gene: TRBV5-1
D gene: -
J gene: TRBJ2-5
clone size: few
CDR3 DNA: TGCGCCAGCAGCAGTGGACTGAAAGAGACCCAGTACTTC
CDR3 protein: CASSSGLKETQYF

V gene: TRBV11-1
D gene: -
J gene: TRBJ2-1
clone size: -
CDR3 DNA: TGTGCCAGCAGCTTAACCCAGGGGATCTCCTACAATGAGCAGTTCTTC
CDR3 protein: CASSLTQGISYNEQFF

V gene: TRBV4-1
D gene: TRBD1
J gene: TRBJ1-5
clone size: few
CDR3 DNA: TGCGCCAGCAGCCAAGGGGCAGGGGGGAGCAATCAGCCCCAGCATTTT
CDR3 protein: CASSQGAGGSNQPQHF

V gene: TRBV3-1
D gene: -
J gene: TRBJ2-6
clone size: -
CDR3 DNA: TGTGCCAGCCACTTCTCTGGGGCCAACGTCCTGACTTTC
CDR3 protein: CASHFSGANVLTF

V gene: TRBV6-2/TRBV6-3
D gene: -
J gene: TRBJ2-5
clone size: few
CDR3 DNA: TGTGCCAGCAGTTACCAGGGGTCCGGTTGGACCCAGTACTTC
CDR3 protein: CASSYQGSGWTQYF

V gene: TRBV11-2
D gene: -
J gene: TRBJ1-4
clone size: few
CDR3 DNA: TGTGCCAGCAGCTCTTACGAAAAACTGTTTTTT
CDR3 protein: CASSSYEKLFF